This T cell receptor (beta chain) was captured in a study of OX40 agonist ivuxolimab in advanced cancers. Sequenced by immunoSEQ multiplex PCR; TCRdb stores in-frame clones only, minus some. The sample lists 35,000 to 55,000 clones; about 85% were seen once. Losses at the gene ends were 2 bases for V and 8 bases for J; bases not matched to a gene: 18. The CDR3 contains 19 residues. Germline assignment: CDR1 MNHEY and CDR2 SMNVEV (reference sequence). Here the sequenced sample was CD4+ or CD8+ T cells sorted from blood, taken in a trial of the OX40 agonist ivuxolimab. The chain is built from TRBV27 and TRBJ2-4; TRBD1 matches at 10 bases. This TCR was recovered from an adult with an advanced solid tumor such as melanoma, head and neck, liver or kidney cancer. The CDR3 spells CASSLRGQGVFGHLDIQYF. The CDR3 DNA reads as TGTGCCAGCAGTTTACGTGGACAGGGGGTCTTTGGTCATCTGGACATTCAGTACTTC.